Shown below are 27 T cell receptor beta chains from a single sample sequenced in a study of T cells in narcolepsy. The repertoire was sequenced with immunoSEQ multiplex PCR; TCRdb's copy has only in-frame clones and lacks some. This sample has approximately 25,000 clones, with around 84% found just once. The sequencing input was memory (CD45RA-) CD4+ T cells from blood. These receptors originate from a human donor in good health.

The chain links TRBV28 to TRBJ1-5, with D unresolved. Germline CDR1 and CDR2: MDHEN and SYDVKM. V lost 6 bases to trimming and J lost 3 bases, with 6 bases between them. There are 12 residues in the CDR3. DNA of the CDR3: TGTGCCAGCAGAGGAGTCAATCAGCCCCAGCATTTT. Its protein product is CASRGVNQPQHF.

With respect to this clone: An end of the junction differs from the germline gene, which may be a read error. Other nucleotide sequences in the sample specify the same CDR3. The CDR3 sequence: CASGLGVGQPQHF. CDR3 DNA: TGCGCTAGTGGTTTGGGGGTGGGTCAGCCCCAGCATTTT. This rearrangement joins TRBV12-5 to TRBJ1-5; D possibly corresponds to TRBD1 (5 bases). CDR1 is LGHNT, CDR2 FRNRAP, per germline. The CDR3 is 13 amino acids.

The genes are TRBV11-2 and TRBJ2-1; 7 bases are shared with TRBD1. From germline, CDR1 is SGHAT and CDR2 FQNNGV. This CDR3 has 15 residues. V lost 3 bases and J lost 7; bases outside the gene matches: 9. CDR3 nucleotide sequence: TGTGCCAGCAGCTTTAGAGGGGGCCTGGGGAATGAGCAGTTCTTC. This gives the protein CASSFRGGLGNEQFF.

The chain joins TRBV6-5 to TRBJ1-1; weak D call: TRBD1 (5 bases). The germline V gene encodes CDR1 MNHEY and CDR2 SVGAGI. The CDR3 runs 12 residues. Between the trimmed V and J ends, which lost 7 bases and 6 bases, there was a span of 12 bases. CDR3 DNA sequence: TGTGCCAGCACTAACCGGGGCGCTGAAGCTTTCTTT. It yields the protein CASTNRGAEAFF.

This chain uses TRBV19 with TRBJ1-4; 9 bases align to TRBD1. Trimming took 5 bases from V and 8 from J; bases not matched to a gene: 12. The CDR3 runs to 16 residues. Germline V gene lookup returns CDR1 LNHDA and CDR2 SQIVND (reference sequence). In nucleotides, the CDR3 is TGTGCCAGTAGTTTCCACTCGGGACAGGGTGAAGAAAAACTGTTTTTT. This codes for CASSFHSGQGEEKLFF.

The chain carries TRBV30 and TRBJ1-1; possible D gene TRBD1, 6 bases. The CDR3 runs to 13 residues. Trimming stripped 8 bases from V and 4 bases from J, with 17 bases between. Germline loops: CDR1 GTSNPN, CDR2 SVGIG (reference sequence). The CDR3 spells CAGSTGWGTEAFF. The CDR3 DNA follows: TGTGCCGGTTCAACAGGGTGGGGCACTGAAGCTTTCTTT.

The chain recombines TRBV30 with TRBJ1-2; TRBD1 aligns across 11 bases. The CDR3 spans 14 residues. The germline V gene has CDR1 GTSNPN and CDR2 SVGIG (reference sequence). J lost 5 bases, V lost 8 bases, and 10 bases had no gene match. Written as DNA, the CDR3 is TGTGCCCACAGCGCCGGGACAGGGGGATATGGCTACACCTTC. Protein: CAHSAGTGGYGYTF. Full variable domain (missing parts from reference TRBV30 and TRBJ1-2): SQTIHQWPATLVQPVGSPLSLECTVEGTSNPNLYWYRQAAGRGLQLLFYSVGIGQISSEVPQNLSASRPQDRQFILSSKKLLLSDSGFYLCAHSAGTGGYGYTFGSGTRLTVV.

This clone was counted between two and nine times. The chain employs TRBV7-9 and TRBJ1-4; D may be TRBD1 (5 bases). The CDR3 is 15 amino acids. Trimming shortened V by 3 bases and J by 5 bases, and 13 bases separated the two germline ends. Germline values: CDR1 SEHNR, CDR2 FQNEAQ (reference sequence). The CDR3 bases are TGTGCCAGCAGCTTTGGCGACAGCCAGAATGAAAAACTGTTTTTT. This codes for CASSFGDSQNEKLFF.

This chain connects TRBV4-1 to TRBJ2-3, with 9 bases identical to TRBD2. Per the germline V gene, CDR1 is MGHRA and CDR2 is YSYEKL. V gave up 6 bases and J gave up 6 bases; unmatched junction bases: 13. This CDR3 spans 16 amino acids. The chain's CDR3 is CASSPWTSEPRDTQYF. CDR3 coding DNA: TGCGCCAGCAGTCCCTGGACTAGCGAACCTCGGGATACGCAGTATTTT.

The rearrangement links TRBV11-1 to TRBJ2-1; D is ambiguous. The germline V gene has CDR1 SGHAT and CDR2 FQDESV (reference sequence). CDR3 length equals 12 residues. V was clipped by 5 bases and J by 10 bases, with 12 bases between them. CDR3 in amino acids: CASSLSVEEQFF. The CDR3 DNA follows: TGTGCCAGCAGCCTCTCTGTCGAGGAGCAGTTCTTC.

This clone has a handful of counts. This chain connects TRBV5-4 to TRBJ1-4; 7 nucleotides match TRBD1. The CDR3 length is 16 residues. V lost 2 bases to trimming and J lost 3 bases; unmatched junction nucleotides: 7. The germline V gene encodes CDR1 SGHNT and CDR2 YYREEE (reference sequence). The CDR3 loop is CASSFLERGPNEKLFF. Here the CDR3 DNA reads TGTGCCAGCAGCTTCCTAGAGAGGGGGCCTAATGAAAAACTGTTTTTT. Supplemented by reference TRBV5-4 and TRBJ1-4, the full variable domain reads ETGVTQSPTHLIKTRGQQVTLRCSSQSGHNTVSWYQQALGQGPQFIFQYYREEENGRGNFPPRFSGLQFPNYSSELNVNALELDDSALYLCASSFLERGPNEKLFFGSGTQLSVL.

The CDR3 DNA reads as TGTGCCAGTAGTCGGTGGACGGAAAACACTGAAGCTTTCTTT. This encodes CASSRWTENTEAFF. The rearrangement links TRBV19 to TRBJ1-1; D call uncertain. Per the germline V gene, CDR1 is LNHDA and CDR2 is SQIVND (reference sequence). Trimming removed 5 bases from V and 2 bases from J, with 12 bases in between. This CDR3 is 14 amino acids long. Full variable domain (remainder filled in from reference TRBV19 and TRBJ1-1): DGGITQSPKYLFRKEGQNVTLSCEQNLNHDAMYWYRQDPGQGLRLIYYSQIVNDFQKGDIAEGYSVSREKKESFPLTVTSAQKNPTAFYLCASSRWTENTEAFFGQGTRLTVV.

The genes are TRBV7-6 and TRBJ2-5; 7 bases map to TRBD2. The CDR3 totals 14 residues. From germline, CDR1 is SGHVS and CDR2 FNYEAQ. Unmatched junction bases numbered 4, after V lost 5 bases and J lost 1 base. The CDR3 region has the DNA TGTGCCAGCAGCCGAGCTAGCGGCCAAGAGACCCAGTACTTC. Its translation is CASSRASGQETQYF.

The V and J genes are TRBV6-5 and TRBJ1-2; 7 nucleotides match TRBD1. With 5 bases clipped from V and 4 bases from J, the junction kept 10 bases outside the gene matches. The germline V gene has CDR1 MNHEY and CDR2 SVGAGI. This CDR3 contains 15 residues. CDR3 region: CASSTRGQLTYGYTF. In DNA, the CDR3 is TGTGCCAGCAGTACCCGGGGACAGCTTACCTATGGCTACACCTTC.

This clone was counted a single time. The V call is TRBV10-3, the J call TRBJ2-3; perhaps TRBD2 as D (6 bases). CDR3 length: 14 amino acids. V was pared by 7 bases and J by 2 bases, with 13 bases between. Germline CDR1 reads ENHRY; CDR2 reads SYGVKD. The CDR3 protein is CAIKEGRYTDTQYF. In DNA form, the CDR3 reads TGTGCCATCAAGGAGGGCAGGTACACAGATACGCAGTATTTT.

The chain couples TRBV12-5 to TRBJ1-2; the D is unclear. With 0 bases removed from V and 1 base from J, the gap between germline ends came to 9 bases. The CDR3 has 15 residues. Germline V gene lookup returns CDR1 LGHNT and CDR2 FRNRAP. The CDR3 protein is CASGLVVALNYGYTF. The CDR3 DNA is TGTGCTAGTGGTTTGGTAGTCGCCCTTAACTATGGCTACACCTTC.

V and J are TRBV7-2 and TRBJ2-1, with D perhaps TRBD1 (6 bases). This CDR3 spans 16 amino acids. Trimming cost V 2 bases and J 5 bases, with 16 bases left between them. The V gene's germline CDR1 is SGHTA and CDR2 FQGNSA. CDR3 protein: CASSLRTAGVDNEQFF. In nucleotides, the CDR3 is TGTGCCAGCAGCTTACGGACGGCAGGGGTTGACAATGAGCAGTTCTTC.

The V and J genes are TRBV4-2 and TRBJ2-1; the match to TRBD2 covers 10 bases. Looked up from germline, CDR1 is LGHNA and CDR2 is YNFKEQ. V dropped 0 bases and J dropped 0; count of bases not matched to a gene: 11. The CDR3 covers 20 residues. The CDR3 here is CASSQDRASGSLGSYNEQFF. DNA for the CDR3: TGTGCCAGCAGCCAAGACCGGGCTAGCGGGAGTTTGGGCTCCTACAATGAGCAGTTCTTC.

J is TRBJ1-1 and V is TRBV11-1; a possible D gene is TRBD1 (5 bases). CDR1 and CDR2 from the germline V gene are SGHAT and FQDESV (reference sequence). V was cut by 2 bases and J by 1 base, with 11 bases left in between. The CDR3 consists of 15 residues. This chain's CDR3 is CASSLLQGSNTEAFF. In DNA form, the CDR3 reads TGTGCCAGCAGCTTACTTCAGGGATCGAACACTGAAGCTTTCTTT. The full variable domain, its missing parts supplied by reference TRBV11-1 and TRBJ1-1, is EAEVAQSPRYKITEKSQAVAFWCDPISGHATLYWYRQILGQGPELLVQFQDESVVDDSQLPKDRFSAERLKGVDSTLKIQPAELGDSAMYLCASSLLQGSNTEAFFGQGTRLTVV.

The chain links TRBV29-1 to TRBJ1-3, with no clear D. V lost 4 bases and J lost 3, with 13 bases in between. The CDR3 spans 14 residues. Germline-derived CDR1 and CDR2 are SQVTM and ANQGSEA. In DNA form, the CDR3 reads TGCAGCGTTGGGTTAGGGCAGAATGGAAACACCATATATTTT. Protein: CSVGLGQNGNTIYF.

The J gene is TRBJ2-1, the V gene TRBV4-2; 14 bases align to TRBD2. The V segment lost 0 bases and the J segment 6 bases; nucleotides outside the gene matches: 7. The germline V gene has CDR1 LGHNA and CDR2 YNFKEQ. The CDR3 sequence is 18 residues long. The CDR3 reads CASSQDLSGLAGGNEQFF. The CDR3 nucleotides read TGTGCCAGCAGCCAAGATCTGAGTGGACTAGCGGGAGGCAATGAGCAGTTCTTC.

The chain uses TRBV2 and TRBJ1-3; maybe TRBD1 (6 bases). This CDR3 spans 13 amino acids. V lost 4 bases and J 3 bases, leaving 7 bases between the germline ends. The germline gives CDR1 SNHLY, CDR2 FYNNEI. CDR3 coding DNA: TGTGCCAGCAGTGTGGACAGTGGAAACACCATATATTTT. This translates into CASSVDSGNTIYF. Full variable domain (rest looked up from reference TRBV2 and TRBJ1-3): EPEVTQTPSHQVTQMGQEVILRCVPISNHLYFYWYRQILGQKVEFLVSFYNNEISEKSEIFDDQFSVERPDGSNFTLKIRSTKLEDSAMYFCASSVDSGNTIYFGEGSWLTVV.

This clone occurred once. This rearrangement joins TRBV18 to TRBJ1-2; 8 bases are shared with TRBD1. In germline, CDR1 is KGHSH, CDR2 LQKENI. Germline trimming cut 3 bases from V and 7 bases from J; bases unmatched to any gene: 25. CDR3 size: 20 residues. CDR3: CASSPLTLHASGQGVSGYTF. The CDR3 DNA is TGTGCCAGCTCACCCCTTACTTTACATGCTTCCGGACAGGGTGTAAGTGGCTACACCTTC. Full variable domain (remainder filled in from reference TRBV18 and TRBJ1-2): NAGVMQNPRHLVRRRGQEARLRCSPMKGHSHVYWYRQLPEEGLKFMVYLQKENIIDESGMPKERFSAEFPKEGPSILRIQQVVRGDSAAYFCASSPLTLHASGQGVSGYTFGSGTRLTVV.

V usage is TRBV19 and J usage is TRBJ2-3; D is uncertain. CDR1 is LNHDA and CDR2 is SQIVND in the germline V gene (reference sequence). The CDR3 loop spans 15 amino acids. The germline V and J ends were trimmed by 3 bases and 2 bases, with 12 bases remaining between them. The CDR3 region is CASSISHKTTDTQYF. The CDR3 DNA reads TGTGCCAGTAGTATCAGTCACAAGACCACAGATACGCAGTATTTT.

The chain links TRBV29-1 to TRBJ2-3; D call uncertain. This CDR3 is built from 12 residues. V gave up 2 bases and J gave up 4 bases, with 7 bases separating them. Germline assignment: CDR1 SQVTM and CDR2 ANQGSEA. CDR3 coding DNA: TGCAGCGTTGAACCGAGAGCAGATACGCAGTATTTT. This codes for CSVEPRADTQYF.

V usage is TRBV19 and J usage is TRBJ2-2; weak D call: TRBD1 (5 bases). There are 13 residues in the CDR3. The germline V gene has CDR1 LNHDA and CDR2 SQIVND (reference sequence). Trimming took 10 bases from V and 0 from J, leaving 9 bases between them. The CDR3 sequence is CATQGANTGELFF. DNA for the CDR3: TGTGCCACCCAGGGCGCGAACACCGGGGAGCTGTTTTTT.

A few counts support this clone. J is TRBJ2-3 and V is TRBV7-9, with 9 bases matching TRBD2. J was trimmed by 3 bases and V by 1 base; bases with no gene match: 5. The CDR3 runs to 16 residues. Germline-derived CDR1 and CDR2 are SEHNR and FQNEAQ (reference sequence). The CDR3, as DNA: TGTGCCAGCAGCTTAGACCTAAGCGGGGGGACAGATACGCAGTATTTT. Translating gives CASSLDLSGGTDTQYF.